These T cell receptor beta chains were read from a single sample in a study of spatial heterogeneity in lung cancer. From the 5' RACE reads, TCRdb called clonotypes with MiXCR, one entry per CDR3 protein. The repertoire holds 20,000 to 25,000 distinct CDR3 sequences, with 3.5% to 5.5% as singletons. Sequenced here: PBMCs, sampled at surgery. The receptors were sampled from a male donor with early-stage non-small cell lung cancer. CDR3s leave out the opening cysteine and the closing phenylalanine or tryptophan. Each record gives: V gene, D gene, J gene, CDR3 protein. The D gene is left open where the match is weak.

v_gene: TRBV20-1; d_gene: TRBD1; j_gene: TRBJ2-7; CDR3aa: SAATGDAYEQY
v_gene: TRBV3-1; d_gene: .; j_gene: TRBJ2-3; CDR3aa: ASSQVAITDTQY
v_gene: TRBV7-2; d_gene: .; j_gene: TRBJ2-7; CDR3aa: ASSPATMTYEQY
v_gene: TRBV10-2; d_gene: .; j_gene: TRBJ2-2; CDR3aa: ASSLLLGRFTGELF
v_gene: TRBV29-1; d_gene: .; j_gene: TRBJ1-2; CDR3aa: SVEDQTLYT
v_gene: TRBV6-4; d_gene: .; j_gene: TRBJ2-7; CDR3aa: ASSEGPGYGVGEQY
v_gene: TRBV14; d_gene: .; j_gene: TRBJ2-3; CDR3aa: ASSQVQSNTDTQY
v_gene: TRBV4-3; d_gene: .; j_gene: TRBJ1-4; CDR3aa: ASSLGTLNEKLF
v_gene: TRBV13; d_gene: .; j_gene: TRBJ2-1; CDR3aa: ASSPKGGGYNEQF
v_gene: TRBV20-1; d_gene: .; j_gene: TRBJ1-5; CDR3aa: SARDSRGNQPQH
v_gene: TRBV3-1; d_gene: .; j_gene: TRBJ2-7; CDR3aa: ASSRNRASYEQY
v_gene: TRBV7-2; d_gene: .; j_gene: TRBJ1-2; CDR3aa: ASSLRDRGYT
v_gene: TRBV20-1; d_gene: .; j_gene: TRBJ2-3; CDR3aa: SASWDGATDTQY
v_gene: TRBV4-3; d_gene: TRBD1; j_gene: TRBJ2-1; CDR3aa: ASSTGPGQYNEQF
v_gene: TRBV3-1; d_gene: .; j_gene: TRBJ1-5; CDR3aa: ASSPDMYSNQPQH
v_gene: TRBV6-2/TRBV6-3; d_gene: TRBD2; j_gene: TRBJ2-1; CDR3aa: ASSYGTSVDEQF
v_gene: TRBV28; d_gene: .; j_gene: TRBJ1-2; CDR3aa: ASRIRAGYT
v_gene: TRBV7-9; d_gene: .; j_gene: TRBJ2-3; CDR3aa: ASSGGTSTDTQY
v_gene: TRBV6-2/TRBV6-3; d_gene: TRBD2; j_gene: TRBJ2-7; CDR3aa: ASKDSGRISYEQY